This TCR beta chain was recovered during a study of blood T cell repertoires in COVID-19. The V gene's germline CDR1 is SGHTA and CDR2 FQGTGA. The CDR3 has 13 amino acids. Between the trimmed V and J ends, which lost 2 bases and 4 bases, there was a span of 8 bases. In the authors' methods: Reference gene primer amplification yielded estimated nucleated cell counts. Profiling relied on immunoSEQ multiplex PCR, and the TCRdb table lists in-frame clones only, not all of them. V and J calls and clone size are as listed in that table; D and trimming were resolved from the DNA. The sample carries about 94,000 clones, 80% to 85% recorded once.

What was sequenced was peripheral blood. The TCR comes from a man in his fifties or sixties with acute or convalescent COVID-19. The chain links TRBV7-3 to TRBJ1-1; no reliable D call. The CDR3 nucleotides are TGTGCCAGCAGCTTACAGGAAGCCACTGAAGCTTTCTTT. Residues: CASSLQEATEAFF.